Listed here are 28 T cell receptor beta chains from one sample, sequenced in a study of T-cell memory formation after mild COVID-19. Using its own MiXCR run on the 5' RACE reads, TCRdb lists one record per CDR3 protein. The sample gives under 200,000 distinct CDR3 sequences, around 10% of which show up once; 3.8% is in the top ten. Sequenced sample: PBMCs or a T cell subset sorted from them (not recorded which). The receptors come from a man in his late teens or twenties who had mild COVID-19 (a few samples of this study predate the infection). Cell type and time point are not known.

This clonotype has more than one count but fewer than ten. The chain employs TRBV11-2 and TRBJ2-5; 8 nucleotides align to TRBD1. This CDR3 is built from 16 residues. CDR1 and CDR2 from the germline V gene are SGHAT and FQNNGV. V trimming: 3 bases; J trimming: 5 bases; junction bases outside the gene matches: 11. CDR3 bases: TGTGCCAGCAGCTTGCGACAGGGGTCCCTCGGCGAGACCCAGTACTTC. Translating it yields CASSLRQGSLGETQYF.

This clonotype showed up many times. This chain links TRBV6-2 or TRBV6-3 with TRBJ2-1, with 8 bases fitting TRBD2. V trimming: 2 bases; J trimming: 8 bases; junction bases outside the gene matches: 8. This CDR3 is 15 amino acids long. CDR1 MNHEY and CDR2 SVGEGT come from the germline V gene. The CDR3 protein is CASSYGRGGRDEQFF. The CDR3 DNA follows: TGTGCCAGCAGTTACGGTCGGGGGGGCAGGGATGAGCAGTTCTTC.

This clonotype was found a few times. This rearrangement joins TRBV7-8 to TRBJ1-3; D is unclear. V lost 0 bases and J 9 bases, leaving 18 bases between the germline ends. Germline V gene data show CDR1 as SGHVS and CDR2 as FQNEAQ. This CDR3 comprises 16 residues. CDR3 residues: CASSLALSPLRGTIYF. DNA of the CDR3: TGTGCCAGCAGCTTAGCACTAAGCCCTCTGCGGGGCACCATATATTTT.

CDR3 sequence reads: CSLTGENYGYTF. Written as DNA, the CDR3 is TGCAGTCTGACAGGAGAGAACTATGGCTACACCTTC. The genes are TRBV20-1 and TRBJ1-2, with D possibly matching TRBD1 (6 bases). In germline, CDR1 is DFQATT, CDR2 SNEGSKA (reference sequence). The CDR3 runs to 12 residues. V was cut by 8 bases and J by 2 bases, with 12 bases left in between.

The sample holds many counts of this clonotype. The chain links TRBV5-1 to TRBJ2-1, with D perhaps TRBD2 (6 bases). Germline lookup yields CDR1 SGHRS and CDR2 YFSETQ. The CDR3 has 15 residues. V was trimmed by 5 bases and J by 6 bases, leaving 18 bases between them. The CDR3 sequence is CASSSTTGLLNEQFF. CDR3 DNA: TGCGCCAGCAGTTCCACCACGGGACTCCTCAATGAGCAGTTCTTC.

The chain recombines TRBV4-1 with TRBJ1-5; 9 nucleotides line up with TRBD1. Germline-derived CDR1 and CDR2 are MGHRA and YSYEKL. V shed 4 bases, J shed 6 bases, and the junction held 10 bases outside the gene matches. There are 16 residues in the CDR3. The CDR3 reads CASSRTTGGQGQPQHF. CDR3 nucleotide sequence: TGCGCCAGCAGCCGTACCACAGGGGGCCAAGGTCAGCCCCAGCATTTT.

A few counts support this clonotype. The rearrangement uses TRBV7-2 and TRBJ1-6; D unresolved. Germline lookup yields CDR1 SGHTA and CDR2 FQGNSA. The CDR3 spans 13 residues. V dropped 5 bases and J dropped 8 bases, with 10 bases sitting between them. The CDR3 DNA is TGTGCCAGCAGCCCGGACGGGGATTCACCCCTCCACTTT. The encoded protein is CASSPDGDSPLHF.

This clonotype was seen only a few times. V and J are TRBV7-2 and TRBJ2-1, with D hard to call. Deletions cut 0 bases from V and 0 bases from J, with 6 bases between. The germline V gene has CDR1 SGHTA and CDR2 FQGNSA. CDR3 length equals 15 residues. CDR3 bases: TGTGCCAGCAGCTTAGCGACAAGCTCCTACAATGAGCAGTTCTTC. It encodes CASSLATSSYNEQFF.

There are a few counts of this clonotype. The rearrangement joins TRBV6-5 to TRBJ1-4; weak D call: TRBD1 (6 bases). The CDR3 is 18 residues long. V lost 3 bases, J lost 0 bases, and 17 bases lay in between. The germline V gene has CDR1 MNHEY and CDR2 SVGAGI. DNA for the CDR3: TGTGCCAGCAGTTATCGGACAGTGGGGTTCTCAACTAATGAAAAACTGTTTTTT. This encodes CASSYRTVGFSTNEKLFF.

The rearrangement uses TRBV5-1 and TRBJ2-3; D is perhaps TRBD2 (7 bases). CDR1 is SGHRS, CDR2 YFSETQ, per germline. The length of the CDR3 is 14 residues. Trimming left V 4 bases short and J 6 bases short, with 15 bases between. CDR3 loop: CASSRNREGDTQYF. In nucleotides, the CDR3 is TGCGCCAGCAGCCGTAACAGGGAGGGCGATACGCAGTATTTT.

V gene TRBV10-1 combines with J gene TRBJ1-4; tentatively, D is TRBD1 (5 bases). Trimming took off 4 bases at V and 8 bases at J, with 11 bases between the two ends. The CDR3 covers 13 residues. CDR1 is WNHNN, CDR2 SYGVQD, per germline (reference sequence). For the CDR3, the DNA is TGCGCCAGCAGTGGAGGGGATAGAGAAAAACTGTTTTTT. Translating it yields CASSGGDREKLFF.

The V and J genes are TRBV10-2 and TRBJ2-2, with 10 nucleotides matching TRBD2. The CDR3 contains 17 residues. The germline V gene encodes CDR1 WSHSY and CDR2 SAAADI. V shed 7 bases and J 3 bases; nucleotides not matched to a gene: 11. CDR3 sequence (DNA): TGCGCCAGCATCCGCGCTCGGACTAGCGGATACACCGGGGAGCTGTTTTTT. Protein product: CASIRARTSGYTGELFF.

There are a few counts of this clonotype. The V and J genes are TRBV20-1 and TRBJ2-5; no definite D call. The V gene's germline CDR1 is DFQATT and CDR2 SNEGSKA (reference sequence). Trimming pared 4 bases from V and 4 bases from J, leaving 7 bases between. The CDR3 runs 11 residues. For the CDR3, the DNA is TGCAGTGCTAACGAGTTAGAGACCCAGTACTTC. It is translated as CSANELETQYF.

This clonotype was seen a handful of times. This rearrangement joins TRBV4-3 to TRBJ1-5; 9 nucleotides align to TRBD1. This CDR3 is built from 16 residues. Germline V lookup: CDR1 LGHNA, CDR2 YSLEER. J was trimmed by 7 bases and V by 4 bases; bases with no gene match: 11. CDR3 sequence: CASSPGTGISGQPQHF. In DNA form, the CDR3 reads TGCGCCAGCAGCCCCGGGACAGGGATATCGGGGCAGCCCCAGCATTTT.

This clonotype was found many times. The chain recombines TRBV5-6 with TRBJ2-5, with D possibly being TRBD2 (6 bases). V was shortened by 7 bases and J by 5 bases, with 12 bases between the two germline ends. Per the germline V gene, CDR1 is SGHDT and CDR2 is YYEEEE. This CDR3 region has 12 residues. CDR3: CASGGTVETQYF. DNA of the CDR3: TGTGCCAGCGGCGGGACGGTGGAGACCCAGTACTTC.

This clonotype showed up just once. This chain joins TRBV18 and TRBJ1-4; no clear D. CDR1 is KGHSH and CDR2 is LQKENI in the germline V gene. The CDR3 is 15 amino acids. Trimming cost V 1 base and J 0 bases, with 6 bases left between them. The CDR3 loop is CASSPRGSTNEKLFF. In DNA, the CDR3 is TGTGCCAGCTCACCACGGGGATCAACTAATGAAAAACTGTTTTTT.

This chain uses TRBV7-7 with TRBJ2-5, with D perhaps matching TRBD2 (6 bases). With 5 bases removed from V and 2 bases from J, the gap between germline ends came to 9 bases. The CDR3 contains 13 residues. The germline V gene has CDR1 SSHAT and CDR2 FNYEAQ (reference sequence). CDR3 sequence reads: CASSVGLQETQYF. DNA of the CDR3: TGTGCCAGCAGCGTGGGACTGCAAGAGACCCAGTACTTC.

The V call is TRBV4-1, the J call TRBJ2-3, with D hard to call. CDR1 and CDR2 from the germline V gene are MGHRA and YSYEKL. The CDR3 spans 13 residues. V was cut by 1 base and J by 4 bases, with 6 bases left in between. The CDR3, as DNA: TGCGCCAGCAGCCAAGGTCCCTCAGATACGCAGTATTTT. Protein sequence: CASSQGPSDTQYF.

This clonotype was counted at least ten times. CDR3 in DNA: TGCGCCAGCAGAGAGGGATACACAGATACGCAGTATTTT. Translated, it gives CASREGYTDTQYF. This chain uses TRBV5-1 with TRBJ2-3; TRBD2 might be the D (5 bases). Trimming took off 5 bases at V and 2 bases at J, with 9 bases between the two ends. Germline assignment: CDR1 SGHRS and CDR2 YFSETQ. The CDR3 loop spans 13 amino acids.

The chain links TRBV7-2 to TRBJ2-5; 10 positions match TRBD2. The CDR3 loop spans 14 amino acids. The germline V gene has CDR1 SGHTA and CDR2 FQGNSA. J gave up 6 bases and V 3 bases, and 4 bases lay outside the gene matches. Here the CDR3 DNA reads TGTGCCAGCAGCTTTGCTAGCGGGGGTCAGACCCAGTACTTC. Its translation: CASSFASGGQTQYF.

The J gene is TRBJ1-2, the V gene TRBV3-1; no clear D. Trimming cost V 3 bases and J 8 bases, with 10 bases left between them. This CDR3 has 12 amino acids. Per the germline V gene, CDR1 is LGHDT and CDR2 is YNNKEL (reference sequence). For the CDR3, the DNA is TGTGCCAGCAGCCACGAGAGTCGGGGCTACACCTTC. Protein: CASSHESRGYTF.

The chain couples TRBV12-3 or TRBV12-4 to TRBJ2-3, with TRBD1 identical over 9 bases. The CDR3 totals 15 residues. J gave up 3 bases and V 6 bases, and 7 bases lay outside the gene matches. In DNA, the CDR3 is TGTGCCAGCAGCCCCGACAGGGGGTGGACAGATACGCAGTATTTT. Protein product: CASSPDRGWTDTQYF.

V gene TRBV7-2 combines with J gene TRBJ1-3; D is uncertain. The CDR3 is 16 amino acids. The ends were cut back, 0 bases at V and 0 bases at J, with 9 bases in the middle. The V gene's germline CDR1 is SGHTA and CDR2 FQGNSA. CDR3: CASSLAVHTSGNTIYF. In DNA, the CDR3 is TGTGCCAGCAGCTTAGCCGTCCATACCTCTGGAAACACCATATATTTT.

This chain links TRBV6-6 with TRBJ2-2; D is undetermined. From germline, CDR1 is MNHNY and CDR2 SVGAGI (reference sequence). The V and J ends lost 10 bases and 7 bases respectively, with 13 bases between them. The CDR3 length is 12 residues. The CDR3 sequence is CATRAINGELFF. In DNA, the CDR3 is TGTGCCACCAGAGCCATAAACGGGGAGCTGTTTTTT.

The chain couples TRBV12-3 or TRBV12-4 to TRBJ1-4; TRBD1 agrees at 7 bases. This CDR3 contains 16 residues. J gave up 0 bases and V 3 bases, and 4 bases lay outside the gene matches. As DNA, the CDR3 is TGTGCCAGCAGTTTGTCTGGGACAGCAACTAATGAAAAACTGTTTTTT. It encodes CASSLSGTATNEKLFF.

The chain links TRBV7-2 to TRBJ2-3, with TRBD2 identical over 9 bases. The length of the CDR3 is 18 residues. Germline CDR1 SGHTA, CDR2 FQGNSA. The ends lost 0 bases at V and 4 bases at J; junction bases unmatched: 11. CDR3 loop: CASSLAQAGGTWADTQYF. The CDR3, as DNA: TGTGCCAGCAGCTTAGCGCAAGCGGGGGGTACTTGGGCAGATACGCAGTATTTT.

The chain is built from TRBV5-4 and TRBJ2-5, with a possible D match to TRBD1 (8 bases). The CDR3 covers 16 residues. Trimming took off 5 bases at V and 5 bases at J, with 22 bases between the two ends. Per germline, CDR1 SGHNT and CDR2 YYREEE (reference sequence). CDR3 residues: CASSSGQGGKGETQYF. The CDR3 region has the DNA TGTGCCAGCAGTTCAGGACAGGGAGGGAAGGGGGAGACCCAGTACTTC.

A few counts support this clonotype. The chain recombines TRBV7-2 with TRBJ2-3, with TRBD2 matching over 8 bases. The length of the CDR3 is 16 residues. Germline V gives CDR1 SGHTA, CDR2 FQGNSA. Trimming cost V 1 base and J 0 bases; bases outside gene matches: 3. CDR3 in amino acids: CASSLVSGGSTDTQYF. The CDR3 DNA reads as TGTGCCAGCAGCTTAGTAAGCGGGGGTAGCACAGATACGCAGTATTTT. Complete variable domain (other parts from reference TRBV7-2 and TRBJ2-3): GAGVSQSPSNKVTEKGKDVELRCDPISGHTALYWYRQSLGQGLEFLIYFQGNSAPDKSGLPSDRFSAERTGGSVSTLTIQRTQQEDSAVYLCASSLVSGGSTDTQYFGPGTRLTVL.